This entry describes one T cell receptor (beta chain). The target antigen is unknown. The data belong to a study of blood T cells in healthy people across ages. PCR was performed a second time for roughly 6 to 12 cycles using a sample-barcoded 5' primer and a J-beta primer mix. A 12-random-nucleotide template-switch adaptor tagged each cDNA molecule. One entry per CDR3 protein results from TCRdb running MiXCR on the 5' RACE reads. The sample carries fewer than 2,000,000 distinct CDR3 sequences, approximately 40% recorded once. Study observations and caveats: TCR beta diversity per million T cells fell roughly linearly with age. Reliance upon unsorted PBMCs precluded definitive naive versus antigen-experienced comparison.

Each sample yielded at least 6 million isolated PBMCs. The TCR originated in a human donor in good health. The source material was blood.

For the CDR3, the DNA is TGTGCCAGCAGCTTAGTTCCAGGGAACGAGCAGTACTTC. This sequence encodes CASSLVPGNEQYF. This chain links TRBV7-9 with TRBJ2-7; D perhaps matches TRBD1 (5 bases). This CDR3 comprises 13 residues. V was pared by 1 base and J by 5 bases, with 9 bases between. CDR1 is SEHNR, CDR2 FQNEAQ, per germline (reference sequence). Combining the CDR3 with reference TRBV7-9 and TRBJ2-7 gives the whole variable domain DTGVSQNPRHKITKRGQNVTFRCDPISEHNRLYWYRQTLGQGPEFLTYFQNEAQLEKSRLLSDRFSAERPKGSFSTLEIQRTEQGDSAMYLCASSLVPGNEQYFGPGTRLTVT.